The 19 T cell receptor beta chains below come from one sample, sequenced in a study of OX40 agonist ivuxolimab in advanced cancers. Data came from immunoSEQ multiplex PCR; TCRdb stores just in-frame clones and leaves some out. Among just over 90,000 clones listed, around 94% were seen once. This specimen was CD4+ or CD8+ T cells sorted from blood, taken in a trial of the OX40 agonist ivuxolimab. The receptors were sampled from an adult with an advanced solid tumor such as melanoma, head and neck, liver or kidney cancer.

V and J are TRBV9 and TRBJ2-1; D is perhaps TRBD2 (6 bases). The CDR3 contains 15 residues. Germline CDR1 reads SGDLS; CDR2 reads YYNGEE. Trimming removed 0 bases at V and 7 bases at J, with 14 bases between. The CDR3 sequence: CASSVAERAYNEQFF. CDR3 bases: TGTGCCAGCAGCGTAGCTGAGCGGGCTTATAATGAGCAGTTCTTC.

On this clone itself: Other nucleotide sequences from this sample produce the same CDR3. The chain is built from TRBV5-6 and TRBJ1-1; D is perhaps TRBD1 (5 bases). Germline loops: CDR1 SGHDT, CDR2 YYEEEE. This CDR3 spans 12 amino acids. V shed 5 bases and J shed 5 bases, with 10 bases lying between them. CDR3 DNA: TGTGCCAGCAGACTGGGGGGGACTGAAGCTTTCTTT. Residues: CASRLGGTEAFF.

The J gene is TRBJ1-3, the V gene TRBV29-1, with D possibly matching TRBD1 (5 bases). V lost 6 bases, J lost 0 bases, and 12 bases lay in between. The CDR3 is made up of 14 amino acids. Germline CDR1 and CDR2: SQVTM and ANQGSEA. The CDR3 nucleotides are TGCAGCGTAACCCGGACAAGCTCTGGAAACACCATATATTTT. Translation gives CSVTRTSSGNTIYF.

The chain has TRBV7-9 and TRBJ2-2; D not certain. The CDR3 is made up of 16 amino acids. V lost 4 bases and J lost 1, with 13 bases in between. Germline V gene data show CDR1 as SEHNR and CDR2 as FQNEAQ (reference sequence). This CDR3 reads CASSSSRDGNTGELFF. The DNA for the CDR3 is TGTGCCAGCAGCTCCTCCCGCGACGGGAACACCGGGGAGCTGTTTTTT.

The chain couples TRBV4-1 to TRBJ1-2; D is perhaps TRBD1 (6 bases). Germline-derived CDR1 and CDR2 are MGHRA and YSYEKL. Deletions cut 2 bases from V and 0 bases from J, with 13 bases between. This CDR3 is built from 16 residues. The CDR3 loop is CASSQSPDRPNYGYTF. CDR3 nucleotide sequence: TGCGCCAGCAGCCAATCTCCGGACAGACCTAACTATGGCTACACCTTC.

V gene TRBV30 combines with J gene TRBJ1-2; D is perhaps TRBD1 (6 bases). The V end was cut by 4 bases, the J end by 4 bases, with 16 bases between. The CDR3 is 14 residues long. Germline assignment: CDR1 GTSNPN and CDR2 SVGIG (reference sequence). DNA for the CDR3: TGTGCCTGGAACGGAGGGGGTTTAGGCTATGGCTACACCTTC. Translated, it gives CAWNGGGLGYGYTF.

The CDR3 nucleotides read TGTGCCAGCAGCGAAGGGAGCGGGGAGCTGTTTTTT. It encodes CASSEGSGELFF. The chain employs TRBV9 and TRBJ2-2; possibly TRBD2 for D (5 bases). V was trimmed by 3 bases and J by 7 bases, leaving 7 bases between them. Per germline, CDR1 SGDLS and CDR2 YYNGEE. This CDR3 contains 12 residues. Variable domain in full (rest from reference TRBV9 and TRBJ2-2): DSGVTQTPKHLITATGQRVTLRCSPRSGDLSVYWYQQSLDQGLQFLIQYYNGEERAKGNILERFSAQQFPDLHSELNLSSLELGDSALYFCASSEGSGELFFGEGSRLTVL.

The chain carries TRBV14 and TRBJ2-3, with D possibly TRBD2 on 5 matching bases. The V end lost 0 bases, the J end lost 6 bases, and 13 bases lay between the germline ends. From germline, CDR1 is SGHDN and CDR2 FVKESK. The CDR3 has 15 amino acids. The CDR3 nucleotides read TGTGCCAGCAGCCAAGAAGAGGCTAGCCGCGATACGCAGTATTTT. Its translation: CASSQEEASRDTQYF.

The gene calls are TRBV6-5 and TRBJ1-1; D not resolved. The V and J ends lost 2 bases and 0 bases respectively, with 10 bases between them. The V gene's germline CDR1 is MNHEY and CDR2 SVGAGI. The CDR3 is 15 amino acids. Written as DNA, the CDR3 is TGTGCCAGCAGTTACCTTCGGTCCATGAACACTGAAGCTTTCTTT. Translating gives CASSYLRSMNTEAFF.

The V and J genes are TRBV11-3 and TRBJ2-3; 8 bases align to TRBD2. Germline V gene data show CDR1 as SGHNT and CDR2 as YENEEA. This CDR3 region has 15 residues. The junction had 4 bases not matched to a gene; V was cut back by 1 base and J by 4 bases. The CDR3, as DNA: TGTGCCAGCAGCTTAGCGGGAGGGCCCTCAGATACGCAGTATTTT. Translating it yields CASSLAGGPSDTQYF.

The chain links TRBV27 to TRBJ1-6; D is undetermined. Deletions cut 8 bases from V and 6 bases from J, with 5 bases between. The V gene's germline CDR1 is MNHEY and CDR2 SMNVEV (reference sequence). This CDR3 comprises 11 residues. The CDR3: CASGPNSPLHF. The CDR3 nucleotides are TGTGCCAGCGGACCTAATTCACCCCTCCACTTT.

The rearrangement joins TRBV27 to TRBJ2-6; D not certain. Per the germline V gene, CDR1 is MNHEY and CDR2 is SMNVEV (reference sequence). The CDR3 runs to 13 residues. Deletions cut 5 bases from V and 1 base from J, with 3 bases between. In DNA form, the CDR3 reads TGTGCCAGCAGTCGATCTGGGGCCAACGTCCTGACTTTC. Amino acid sequence: CASSRSGANVLTF.

This clone was counted once. The rearrangement joins TRBV27 to TRBJ1-1, with a tentative D call TRBD1 (5 bases). The CDR3 covers 13 residues. CDR1 and CDR2 from the germline V gene are MNHEY and SMNVEV (reference sequence). V was trimmed by 8 bases and J by 5 bases, leaving 15 bases between them. This CDR3 reads CASGLIGGTEAFF. In DNA form, the CDR3 reads TGTGCCAGCGGCTTGATTGGGGGGACTGAAGCTTTCTTT.

V usage is TRBV19 and J usage is TRBJ1-2; a weak D match, TRBD1 (5 bases). With 6 bases removed from V and 4 bases from J, the gap between germline ends came to 15 bases. CDR1 is LNHDA and CDR2 is SQIVND in the germline V gene (reference sequence). The CDR3 loop spans 14 amino acids. The CDR3 region is CASRNWDGSYGYTF. The CDR3, as DNA: TGTGCCAGTAGAAATTGGGACGGATCCTATGGCTACACCTTC.

This clone has a single count. CDR3 in amino acids: CASSEATYSNQPQHF. CDR3 DNA: TGTGCCAGCAGTGAAGCAACTTATAGCAATCAGCCCCAGCATTTT. The J gene is TRBJ1-5, the V gene TRBV2; no clear D. Trimming cost V 0 bases and J 0 bases, with 6 bases left between them. Looked up from germline, CDR1 is SNHLY and CDR2 is FYNNEI. This CDR3 is built from 15 residues.

A single count supports this clone. The chain combines TRBV4-1 with TRBJ2-7; D is perhaps TRBD2 (6 bases). V was pared by 0 bases and J by 7 bases, with 7 bases between. Germline V CDR1 and CDR2: MGHRA, YSYEKL. This CDR3 spans 12 amino acids. The CDR3: CASSQDAGEQYF. The CDR3 DNA sequence: TGCGCCAGCAGCCAAGATGCGGGAGAGCAGTACTTC.

The rearrangement uses TRBV27 and TRBJ1-5, with D hard to call. V dropped 4 bases and J dropped 6 bases, with 16 bases sitting between them. This CDR3 comprises 15 residues. Germline CDR1 reads MNHEY; CDR2 reads SMNVEV (reference sequence). The CDR3 nucleotides read TGTGCCAGCAGTTACTCCTCAGTCGGGAGTCAGCCCCAGCATTTT. This sequence encodes CASSYSSVGSQPQHF.

The rearrangement links TRBV6-5 to TRBJ1-1; D remains unclear. The CDR3 loop spans 14 amino acids. In germline, CDR1 is MNHEY, CDR2 SVGAGI. V was shortened by 5 bases and J by 3 bases, with 13 bases between the two germline ends. CDR3 nucleotides: TGTGCCAGCAGTAGGACCCTTGGGGACACTGAAGCTTTCTTT. Its protein is CASSRTLGDTEAFF.

V and J are TRBV27 and TRBJ2-1; no firm D call. Trimming took off 5 bases at V and 4 bases at J, with 15 bases between the two ends. The CDR3 length is 15 residues. The germline V gene encodes CDR1 MNHEY and CDR2 SMNVEV (reference sequence). The CDR3 bases are TGTGCCAGCAGTACCCACTGGGGTAGATACAATGAGCAGTTCTTC. This gives the protein CASSTHWGRYNEQFF.